This T cell receptor (beta chain) was observed in a study of blood T cell repertoires in COVID-19 (dated by TCRdb to about 2020). The study in broad terms: Samples from collaborators originated in the United States, Italy and Spain and spanned both the acute and convalescent phases of COVID-19. The material from the prospective study consisted of cDNA or gDNA derived from T cells, B-cell-depleted T cells, or PBMCs. Subjects who had been exposed to COVID-19, were actively infected with it, or had recovered from it provided the deeply sampled blood TCRbeta repertoires that made up the dataset. The repertoires were released in a freely available public database intended as a resource for research on the immune response to SARS-CoV-2. The samples were drawn from the first 160 participants of the ongoing ImmuneRACE study and from 1,254 subjects provided by 6 global collaborators. Nearly every sample came with metadata listing a de-identified subject ID, COVID-19 status, age in years and sex. Where available, HLA class I and class II types were obtained from metadata supplied by the sample provider rather than from assay-based typing. The study at large found these results: The quantity of clinical and demographic metadata differed by source and by participant and was supplied without curation.

V drops 3 bases and J drops 3 bases, leaving 11 bases in between. CDR1 WSHSY and CDR2 SAAADI were looked up in the germline V gene. Counted from cysteine to phenylalanine, this CDR3 has 14 amino acids. Only CDR3 DNA remains: 42 bases, in frame from the first base. One collaborating source in Seattle enrolled patients during active infection and followed them longitudinally through the course of disease. Whole blood was collected in K2EDTA tubes by collaborating institutions according to the institutions' own protocols. For TCRbeta analysis, collaborators shipped samples as frozen whole blood, isolated PBMCs, or DNA extracted from either of those sample types. As to this clone: Its target antigen remains unknown. One base away there is no much larger clone; base qualities are not given.

TCRbeta CDR3 regions were amplified from genomic DNA by means of the immunoSEQ Assay, a bias-controlled multiplex PCR. The original methods were these. Nucleated cell counts per sample were estimated from amplification of reference gene primers within the assay. To quantify the absolute abundance of each unique TCRbeta CDR3 rearrangement, sequence reads were collapsed and filtered. Productive Simpson clonality was computed per sample as the square root of Simpson's diversity index over productive rearrangements. Entries here come from immuneACCESS through TCRdb and include only in-frame sequences with V and J called. Some clones fail to appear in such tables; in the studies checked, an unresolved V gene covers under half of the shortfall, and the cause of the remainder is unknown. V and J calls and clone size are given by that table; D and trimming were obtained from the DNA. Counted in this sample were over 400,000 clones; roughly 89% of them appeared once. The ten largest make up 7.5% to 9.5% of the sample.

The specimen sequenced was peripheral blood. The sequence joins TRBV10-2 to TRBJ1-1, with TRBD1 tentatively as D gene (6 bases match). The receptor's source is a woman aged 45-65 years with COVID-19, enrolled during active disease. The encoded CDR3 is CASSDRGRDTEAFF. The DNA reads TGCGCCAGCAGTGACAGGGGTCGGGACACTGAAGCTTTCTTT.